The present entry profiles one T cell receptor (beta chain) with its context. What this receptor recognizes is not known. No much larger clone exists at a distance of one base, and base qualities are not known. CDR1 and CDR2 (SGHVS, FNYEAQ) derive from the germline V gene. V loses 3 bases of germline sequence and J loses 7 bases, and the interval between the two ends is 13 bases. Its CDR3 holds 13 amino acids, cysteine through phenylalanine. The entry retains the CDR3 DNA only, 39 bases that are in frame from base 1. The source of the sample is a study of shared clonotypes between healthy human individuals (dated by TCRdb to about 2020). Broadly, across the study: Three men and a couple of women, aged 18 to 49 years, made up the cohort. To estimate repertoire size and how much clonotypes are shared between individuals, the study performed deep sequencing of blood TCR repertoires from a few healthy adults. Libraries were prepared and TCR repertoires were sequenced by different laboratories using diverse techniques, in order to increase sequencing depth and limit assay-specific biases. Per donor, leukapheresis produced somewhere between about 0.94 and 8.9 billion PBMCs. The investigation overall reported the following: Sampling was limited to blood, and TCR repertoires in tissue likely differ from TCR repertoires in blood. Because the study included only a small number of donors, the genetic and exposure-history diversity represented was limited. Pairwise subsampling indicated that sequencing depth was expected to affect the degree of clonotype sharing among donors.

TCR CDR3 regions were amplified from genomic DNA by multiplex PCR using the deep immunoSEQ assay. Genomic DNA extracted from each cell subset was distributed evenly over all wells of several immunoSEQ 96-well plates, and each plate served as one replicate. For unsorted PBMC, approximately 310 ng genomic DNA, equal to 25,000 to 35,000 T cell genomes, was loaded into each replicate PCR. Ten immunoSEQ deep assay plates were used to sequence the unsorted PBMC genomic DNA. Purified libraries were quantified with a Qubit 3.0 fluorometer, sized on a Bioanalyzer 2100, and re-quantified with the KAPA Library Quantification kit. A separate single-read 150-cycle Illumina NextSeq 550 flow cell was used to sequence each immunoSEQ 96-well plate. Concerning the study's data processing: The immunoSEQ output contained only junctional sequences without quality scores, so filtering could not match that applied to full-length reads. To assign V/J genes and CDR3, sequences were annotated against IMGT germline references using PyIR, a Python wrapper for IgBLAST v1.9. Reads were filtered out if the reads had weak V/J assignments (E-value above 1e-6), no CDR3, stop codons, out-of-frame junctions, or ambiguous translated residues. V3J clonotypes were defined as sequences sharing an identical inferred V gene, J gene, and CDR3 amino acid sequence. Percentage overlap between repertoires was computed as shared unique clonotypes divided by the size of the smaller repertoire. Three approaches were used to assess repertoire richness: RTK rarefaction, the Chao1 estimator, and Recon v2.1 estimates of unobserved clonotypes. The source is immuneACCESS, and TCRdb retained only in-frame sequences with V and J called. Part of the clones is not carried over; for the studies checked, unresolved V genes explain less than half of this, and the remainder is unexplained. Clone size and the V and J calls come from that table; the DNA yielded D and trimming. In this sample the table shows roughly 500,000 clones, 78% of which occur a single time. In total, the top ten clones hold 12% of the sample.

Healthy HIV-negative adults with no recently reported acute infections or vaccinations were included as donors. Every donor was a Caucasian adult residing in Nashville, Tennessee, USA. For unsorted samples, 100 million or so PBMCs were counted, and genomic DNA was extracted using the QIAamp DNA Blood Mini kit. Blood was obtained by leukapheresis, after which PBMCs were separated by Ficoll-Histopaque density gradient centrifugation and cryopreserved in liquid nitrogen vapor phase. The sequence joins TRBV7-6 to TRBJ2-7; the D gene is perhaps TRBD2, from 6 matching bases. The sequenced sample consisted of PBMCs. This clonotype was obtained from a woman aged 40 to 50 in good health. Some clones in this sample may be carry-over from other donors' samples. The CDR3 corresponds to CASSFGTDGEQYF. The nucleotides are TGTGCCAGCAGCTTCGGGACTGACGGAGAGCAGTACTTC.